This note documents a single TCR beta chain sequence. The clone's antigen remains unknown. No base quality information exists; no much larger clone differs at one position. Libraries were made using the immunoSEQ multiplex PCR assay. For most patients, genomic DNA was isolated with the Qiagen DNeasy Blood and Tissue Kit and shipped frozen to Adaptive Biotechnologies for TCR sequencing. For most patients, high-throughput TCR-beta CDR3 sequencing of genomic DNA was performed by Adaptive Biotechnologies. As for how the authors treated the data: TCR sequencing data were retrieved from Adaptive's ImmunoSEQ software for around 20 patients, whereas a few other patients were processed with MiXCR and VDJtools. To correct CD4 versus CD8 sorting errors, any sequence found in both subsets at a frequency ratio below 5:1 was removed. Because the origin of CDR3 nucleotide sequences shared between donor and recipient could not be assigned, those sequences were removed. To be classed as alloreactive, a clone needed at least 2-fold expansion over unstimulated cells and a minimum CFSE-low frequency of 0.002% (template counts) or 0.001% (read counts). Clones detected in sequenced pre-transplant spleen, lymph node, or MLR CFSE-low populations of the donor or recipient were defined as mappable. Cumulative frequency of alloreactive clones was calculated as a percentage of all sequences weighted by copy number. As stored in TCRdb, this immuneACCESS dataset retains in-frame rearrangements with V and J assigned. A fraction of the clones does not appear; measured against another copy, unresolved V genes explain less than half of the discrepancy, and the remainder lacks a known reason. That table supplies the V and J calls and clone size; D and trimming were determined from the DNA. Recorded for this sample are 50,000 to 60,000 clones; around 90% of them occurred a single time. The ten largest clones take up 2.5% of the sample.

What this sample's time point label stands for: cells obtained before transplantation from donor or recipient. CD3+CD4+ and CD3+CD8+ populations were FACS-sorted from unstimulated pre-transplant donor and recipient cells taken from spleen or lymph nodes. The data belong to a study of graft-versus-host responses after intestinal transplantation (dated by TCRdb to 2020 to 2023). About the study as a whole: Multivisceral, liver-intestinal, or isolated intestinal transplants were received by the recipients. Every recipient was given anti-thymocyte globulin induction, then maintenance tacrolimus and steroids for two to three years. After intestinal transplantation, graft-versus-host and host-versus-graft alloreactive T cell clones were followed in the graft, circulation and bone marrow using bulk TCR-beta CDR3 sequencing. Samples from a few later patients were sequenced in-house on an Illumina MiSeq with MiXCR processing rather than by the commercial service. Donor T cell macrochimerism was defined as a peak of at least 4% donor T cells among recipient peripheral blood mononuclear cells. Of the 20 to 25 intestinal transplant recipients enrolled in the cohort, one of whom was a retransplant, a few patients without pretransplant specimens were excluded. Alloreactive clones were identified by sequencing pre-transplant mixed lymphocyte reaction products and comparing these products with unstimulated pre-transplant donor and recipient T cells. What the research found in general, with its limitations: Early after transplant, peak levels of circulating GvH clones were found to be associated with declines in HvG clones. Conclusions were limited by the relatively low number and heterogeneity of intestinal transplant patients. High GvH to HvG T cell clonal ratios were observed in the allografts of patients with donor T cell macrochimerism. GvH clones were found in recipient bone marrow, and some of the GvH clones appeared earlier in ileal mucosa or blood, which is consistent with an intestinal mucosal origin.

V lost 4 bases and J lost 8 bases; the stretch between them is 14 bases long. Spanning cysteine to phenylalanine, the CDR3 consists of 13 amino acids. Only CDR3 DNA remains: 39 bases, in frame from the first base. The germline V gene supplies CDR1 SGHAT and CDR2 FQNNGV. The sequence is built from TRBV11-2 and TRBJ1-2; the D gene is perhaps TRBD1, from 5 matching bases. The material was unstimulated CD4+ T cells sorted from spleen or lymph node cells, obtained before transplant. This clonotype was sampled from a human donor who was the organ donor for an intestinal transplant. The sequenced DNA: TGTGCCAGCAGCTCTCCCCCCGGGGGGGGCTACACCTTC. Protein translation: CASSSPPGGGYTF.